This TCR beta chain was identified in a study of T-cell memory formation after mild COVID-19. Study results and limitations: Day 15 to 85 contractors were CD4/CD8 balanced; later expanders leaned CD4+. Cross-reactive memory seemingly joined, as some responding clones were found in pre-infection memory. Shrinking CD4+ clones were chiefly CM and EM; CD8+ ones were chiefly EMRA.

TCR alpha and TCR beta cDNA libraries carrying sample barcodes and UMIs came from 5'RACE with constant-segment primers. Each CDR3 protein gets one entry after TCRdb re-called the 5' RACE reads with MiXCR. The sample holds roughly 450,000 distinct CDR3 sequences; roughly 18% are singletons and the top ten take roughly 12%. This clonotype came up a few times. Its target is unknown. This TCR derives from an adult woman who had mild COVID-19 (a few samples of this study predate the infection). Cell type and time point are not known. Sequencing was done on a sample of PBMCs or a T cell subset sorted from them (not recorded which).

CDR3 sequence reads: CASSLVGRVGDTQYF. The CDR3 DNA is TGTGCCAGCAGCTTAGTCGGCAGGGTTGGAGATACGCAGTATTTT. This chain links TRBV7-2 with TRBJ2-3, with a tentative D call TRBD1 (5 bases). The CDR3 loop spans 15 amino acids. Looked up from germline, CDR1 is SGHTA and CDR2 is FQGNSA. V was cut by 1 base and J by 5 bases, with 13 bases left in between.